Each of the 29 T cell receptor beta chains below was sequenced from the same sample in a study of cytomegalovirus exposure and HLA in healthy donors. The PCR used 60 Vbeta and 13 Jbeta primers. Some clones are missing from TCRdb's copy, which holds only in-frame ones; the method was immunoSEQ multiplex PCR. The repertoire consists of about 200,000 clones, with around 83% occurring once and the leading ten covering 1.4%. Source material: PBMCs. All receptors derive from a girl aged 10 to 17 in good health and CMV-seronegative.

The CDR3 is CASSPPGRPPNEQFF. CDR3 nucleotides: TGTGCCAGCAGTCCCCCTGGGAGACCCCCCAATGAGCAGTTCTTC. This rearrangement joins TRBV28 to TRBJ2-1, with TRBD2 as a possible D gene (5 bases). Trimming took off 5 bases at V and 6 bases at J, with 17 bases between the two ends. Per germline, CDR1 MDHEN and CDR2 SYDVKM. The CDR3 loop spans 15 amino acids.

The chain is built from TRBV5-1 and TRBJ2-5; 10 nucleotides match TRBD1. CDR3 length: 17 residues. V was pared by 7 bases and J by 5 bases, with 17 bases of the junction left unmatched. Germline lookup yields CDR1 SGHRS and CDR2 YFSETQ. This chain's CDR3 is CASRLTTWTGGEETQYF. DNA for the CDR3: TGCGCCAGCCGACTTACGACGTGGACAGGGGGGGAGGAGACCCAGTACTTC. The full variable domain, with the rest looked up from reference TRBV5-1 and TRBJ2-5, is KAGVTQTPRYLIKTRGQQVTLSCSPISGHRSVSWYQQTPGQGLQFLFEYFSETQRNKGNFPGRFSGRQFSNSRSEMNVSTLELGDSALYLCASRLTTWTGGEETQYFGPGTRLLVL.

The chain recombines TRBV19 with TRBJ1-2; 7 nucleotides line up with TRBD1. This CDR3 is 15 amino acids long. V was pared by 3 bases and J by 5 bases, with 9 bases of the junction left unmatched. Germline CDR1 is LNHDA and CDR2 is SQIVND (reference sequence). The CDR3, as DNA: TGTGCCAGTAGTATCCCGGCAGGGGGAGGATATGGCTACACCTTC. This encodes CASSIPAGGGYGYTF.

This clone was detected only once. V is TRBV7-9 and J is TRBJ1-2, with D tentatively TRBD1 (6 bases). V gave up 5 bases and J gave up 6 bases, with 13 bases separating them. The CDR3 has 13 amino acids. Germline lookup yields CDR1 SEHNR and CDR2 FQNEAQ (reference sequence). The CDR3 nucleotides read TGTGCCAGCAGCCCCGGGACAAGTAATGGCTACACCTTC. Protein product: CASSPGTSNGYTF.

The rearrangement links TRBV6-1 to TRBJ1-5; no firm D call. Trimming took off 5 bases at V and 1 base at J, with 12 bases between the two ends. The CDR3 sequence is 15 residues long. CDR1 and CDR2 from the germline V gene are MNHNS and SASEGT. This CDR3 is CASSPPSGSNQPQHF. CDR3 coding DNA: TGTGCCAGCAGTCCCCCAAGCGGGAGCAATCAGCCCCAGCATTTT.

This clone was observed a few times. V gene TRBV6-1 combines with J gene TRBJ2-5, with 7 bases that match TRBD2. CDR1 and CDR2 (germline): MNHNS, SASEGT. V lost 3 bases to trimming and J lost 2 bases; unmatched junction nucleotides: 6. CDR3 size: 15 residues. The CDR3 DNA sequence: TGTGCCAGCAGTGACCTTGCCGGGGGGCAAGAGACCCAGTACTTC. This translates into CASSDLAGGQETQYF.

In DNA form, the CDR3 reads TGTGCCACCAGCAGAGATGGCGTAGGGGACGAGCAGTACTTC. Translation gives CATSRDGVGDEQYF. This sequence joins TRBV15 and TRBJ2-7; D possibly corresponds to TRBD1 (5 bases). Germline CDR1 LNHNV, CDR2 YYDKDF (reference sequence). The CDR3 is 14 residues long. Trimming took 0 bases from V and 5 from J, leaving 11 bases between them.

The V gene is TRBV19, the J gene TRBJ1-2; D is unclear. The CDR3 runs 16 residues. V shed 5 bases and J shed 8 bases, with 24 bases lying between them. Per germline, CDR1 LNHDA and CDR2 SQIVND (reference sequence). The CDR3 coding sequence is TGTGCCAGTAGTGCGGGGATCGGTTATAGACGAGACGGCTACACCTTC. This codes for CASSAGIGYRRDGYTF.

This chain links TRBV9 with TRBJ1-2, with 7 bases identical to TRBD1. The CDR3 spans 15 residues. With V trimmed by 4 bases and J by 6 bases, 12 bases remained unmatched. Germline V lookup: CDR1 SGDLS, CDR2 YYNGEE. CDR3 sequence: CASSIQVTGLHGYTF. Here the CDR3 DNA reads TGTGCCAGCAGCATCCAAGTGACAGGGCTGCATGGCTACACCTTC.

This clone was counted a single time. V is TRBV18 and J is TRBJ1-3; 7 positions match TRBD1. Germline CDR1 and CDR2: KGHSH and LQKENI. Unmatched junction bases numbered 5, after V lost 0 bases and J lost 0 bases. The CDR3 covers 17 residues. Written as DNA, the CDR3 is TGTGCCAGCTCACCACCGGGACAGCGATCCTCTGGAAACACCATATATTTT. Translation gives CASSPPGQRSSGNTIYF.

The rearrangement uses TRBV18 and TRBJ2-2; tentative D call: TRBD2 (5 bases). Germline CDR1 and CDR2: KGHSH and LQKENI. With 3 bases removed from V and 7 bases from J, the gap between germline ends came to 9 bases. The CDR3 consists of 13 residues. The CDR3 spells CASSPLEVGELFF. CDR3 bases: TGTGCCAGCTCACCGTTGGAGGTCGGGGAGCTGTTTTTT.

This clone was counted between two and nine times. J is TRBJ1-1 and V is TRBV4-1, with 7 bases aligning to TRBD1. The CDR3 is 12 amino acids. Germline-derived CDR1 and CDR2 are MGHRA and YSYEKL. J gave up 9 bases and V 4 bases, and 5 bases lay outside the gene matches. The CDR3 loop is CASSRDRVQAFF. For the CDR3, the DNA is TGCGCCAGCAGCCGAGACAGGGTACAAGCTTTCTTT.

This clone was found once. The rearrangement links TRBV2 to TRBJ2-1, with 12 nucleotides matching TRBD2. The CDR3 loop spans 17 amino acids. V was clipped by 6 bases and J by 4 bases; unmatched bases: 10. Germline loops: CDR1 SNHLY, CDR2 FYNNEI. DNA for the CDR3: TGTGCCAGCAGCCTATCGACTAGCGGGGGTATATACAATGAGCAGTTCTTC. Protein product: CASSLSTSGGIYNEQFF.

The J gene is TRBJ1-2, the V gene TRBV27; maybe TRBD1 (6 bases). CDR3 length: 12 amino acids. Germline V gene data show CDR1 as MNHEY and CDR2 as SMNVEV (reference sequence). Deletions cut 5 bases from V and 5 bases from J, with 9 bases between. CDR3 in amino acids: CASSNQGYGYTF. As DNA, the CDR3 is TGTGCCAGCAGTAACCAGGGGTATGGCTACACCTTC.

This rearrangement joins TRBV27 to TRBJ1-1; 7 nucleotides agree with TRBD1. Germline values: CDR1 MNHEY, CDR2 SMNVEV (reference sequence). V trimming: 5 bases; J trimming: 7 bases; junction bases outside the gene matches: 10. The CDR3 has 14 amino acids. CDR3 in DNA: TGTGCCAGCAGTCCTAAAAAGGGGGCCATTGAAGCTTTCTTT. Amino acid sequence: CASSPKKGAIEAFF.

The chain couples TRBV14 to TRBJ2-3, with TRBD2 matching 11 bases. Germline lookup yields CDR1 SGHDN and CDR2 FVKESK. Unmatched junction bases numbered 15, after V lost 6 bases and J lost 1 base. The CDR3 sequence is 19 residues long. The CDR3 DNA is TGTGCCAGCAGGCCTGGACTAGCGGGTTTGGGATCACGCACAGATACGCAGTATTTT. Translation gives CASRPGLAGLGSRTDTQYF.

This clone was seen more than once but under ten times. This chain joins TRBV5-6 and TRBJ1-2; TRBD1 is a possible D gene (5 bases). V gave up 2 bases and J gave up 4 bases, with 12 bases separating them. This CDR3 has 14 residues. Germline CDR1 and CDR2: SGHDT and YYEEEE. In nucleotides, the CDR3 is TGTGCCAGCAGCTTTGGTCAGGGTTTCTATGGCTACACCTTC. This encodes CASSFGQGFYGYTF.

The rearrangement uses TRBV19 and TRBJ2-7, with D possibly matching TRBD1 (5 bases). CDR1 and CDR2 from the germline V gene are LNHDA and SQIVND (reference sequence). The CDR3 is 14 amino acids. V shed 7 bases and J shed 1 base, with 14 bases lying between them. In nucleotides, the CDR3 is TGTGCCAGTAAGGAACAGGTACTATCCTACGAGCAGTACTTC. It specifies CASKEQVLSYEQYF.

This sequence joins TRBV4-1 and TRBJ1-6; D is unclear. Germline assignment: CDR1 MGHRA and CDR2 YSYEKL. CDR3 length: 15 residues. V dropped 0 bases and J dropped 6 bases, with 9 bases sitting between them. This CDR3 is CASSQELTGNSPLHF. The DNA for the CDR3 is TGCGCCAGCAGCCAAGAACTTACCGGTAATTCACCCCTCCACTTT.

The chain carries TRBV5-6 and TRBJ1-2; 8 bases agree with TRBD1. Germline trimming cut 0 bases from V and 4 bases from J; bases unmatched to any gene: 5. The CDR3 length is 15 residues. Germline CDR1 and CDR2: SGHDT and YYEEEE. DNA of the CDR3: TGTGCCAGCAGCTTGGTGGGAACAGGGGGCTATGGCTACACCTTC. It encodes CASSLVGTGGYGYTF.

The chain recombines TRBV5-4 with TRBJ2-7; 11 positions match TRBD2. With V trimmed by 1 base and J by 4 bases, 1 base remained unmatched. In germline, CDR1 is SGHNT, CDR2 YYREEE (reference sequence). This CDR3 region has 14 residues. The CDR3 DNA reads TGTGCCAGCAGCTTGAGGACTAGCGGGTACGAGCAGTACTTC. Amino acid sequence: CASSLRTSGYEQYF.

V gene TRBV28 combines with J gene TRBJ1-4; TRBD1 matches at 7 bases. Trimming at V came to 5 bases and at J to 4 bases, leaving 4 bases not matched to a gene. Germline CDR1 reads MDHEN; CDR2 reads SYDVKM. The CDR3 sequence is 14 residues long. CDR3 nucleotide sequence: TGTGCCAGCAGTAAGGGACAGCTTAATGAAAAACTGTTTTTT. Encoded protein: CASSKGQLNEKLFF.

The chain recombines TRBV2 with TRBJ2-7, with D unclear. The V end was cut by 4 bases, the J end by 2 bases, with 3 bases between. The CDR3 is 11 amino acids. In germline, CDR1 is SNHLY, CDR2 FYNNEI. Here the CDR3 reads CASSAAYEQYF. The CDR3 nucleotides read TGTGCCAGCAGTGCCGCCTACGAGCAGTACTTC.

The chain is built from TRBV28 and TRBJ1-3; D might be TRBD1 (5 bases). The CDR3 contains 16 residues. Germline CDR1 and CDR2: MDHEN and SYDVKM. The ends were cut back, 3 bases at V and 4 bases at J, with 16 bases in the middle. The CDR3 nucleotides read TGTGCCAGCAGTTTGACTAGGGTGGCAGGGGGAAACACCATATATTTT. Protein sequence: CASSLTRVAGGNTIYF.

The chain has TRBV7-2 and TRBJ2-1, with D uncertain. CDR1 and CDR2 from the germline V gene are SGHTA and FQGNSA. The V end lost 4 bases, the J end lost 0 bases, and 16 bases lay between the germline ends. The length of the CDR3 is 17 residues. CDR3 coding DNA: TGTGCCAGCAGCTCGGGTGGTGGCGGATACTCCTACAATGAGCAGTTCTTC. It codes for CASSSGGGGYSYNEQFF.

CDR3 sequence (DNA): TGTGCCATCAGTGTTTTTGTTGGGTCTAGCGGGAATGGTGAGCAGTTCTTC. Its protein is CAISVFVGSSGNGEQFF. The gene calls are TRBV10-3 and TRBJ2-1; 9 positions match TRBD2. CDR1 is ENHRY, CDR2 SYGVKD, per germline. The CDR3 has 17 residues. V lost 4 bases and J lost 9; bases outside the gene matches: 16.

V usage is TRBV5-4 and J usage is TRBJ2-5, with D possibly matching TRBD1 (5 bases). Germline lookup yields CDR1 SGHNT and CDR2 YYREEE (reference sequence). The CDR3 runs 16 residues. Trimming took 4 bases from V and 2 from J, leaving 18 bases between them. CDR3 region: CASSLGHATNQETQYF. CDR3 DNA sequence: TGTGCCAGCAGCCTTGGACACGCAACTAATCAAGAGACCCAGTACTTC.

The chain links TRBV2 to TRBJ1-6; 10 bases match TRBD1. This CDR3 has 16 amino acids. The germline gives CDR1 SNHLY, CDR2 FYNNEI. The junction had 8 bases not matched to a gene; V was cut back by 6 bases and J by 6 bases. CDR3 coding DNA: TGTGCCAGCAGCCTGGGACAGGGGTTGAGTAATTCACCCCTCCACTTT. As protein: CASSLGQGLSNSPLHF.

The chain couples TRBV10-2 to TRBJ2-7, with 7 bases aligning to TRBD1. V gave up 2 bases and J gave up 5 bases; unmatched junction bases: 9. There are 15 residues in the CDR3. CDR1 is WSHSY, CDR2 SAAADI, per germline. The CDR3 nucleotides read TGCGCCAGCAGTGAGAGGTTACAGGGGACCCACGAGCAGTACTTC. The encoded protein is CASSERLQGTHEQYF.